This TCR beta chain was captured in a study of blood T cell repertoires in COVID-19. On the study more broadly: The origin of the acute and convalescent COVID-19 samples was the United States, Italy and Spain. PBMCs, B-cell-depleted T cells, or T cells provided the cDNA or gDNA that made up the material.

Authors' processing steps: Amplification of reference gene primers was used by the study to estimate nucleated cell counts. Sequenced by immunoSEQ multiplex PCR; TCRdb stores in-frame clones only, minus some. That table is the source of V, J and clone size, and D and trimming were worked out from the DNA. This sample has fewer than 300,000 clones; 80% to 90% occur once, and the top ten carry about 2.5%. The CDR3 loop spans 13 amino acids. The germline V and J ends were trimmed by 3 bases and 4 bases, with 9 bases remaining between them. Germline V lookup: CDR1 MNHEY, CDR2 SMNVEV (reference sequence).

Sequencing used peripheral blood. V gene TRBV27 combines with J gene TRBJ1-1; D is ambiguous. This sequence was found in a woman in her fifties or sixties with acute or convalescent COVID-19. The DNA of the CDR3 is TGTGCCAGCAGTTTTGGAACAGTCACTGAAGCTTTCTTT. It translates to CASSFGTVTEAFF.